Here is one TCR beta chain with its context. The CDR3 has 16 amino acids. Germline loops: CDR1 LNHDA, CDR2 SQIVND (reference sequence). The V and J ends lost 8 bases and 0 bases, in that order; junction bases with no gene match: 10. The PCR ran on 60 Vbeta and 13 Jbeta primers. Sequencing was performed with immunoSEQ multiplex PCR; in TCRdb, only in-frame clones are kept and a portion is missing. Across some 200,000 clones, the top ten clones capture less than 6.5% of the sample. The data were taken from a study of cytomegalovirus exposure and HLA in healthy donors. Sequencing was performed on PBMCs. The chain combines TRBV19 with TRBJ1-5; TRBD1 aligns across 7 bases. The TCR sequence derives from a man younger than 45 in good health and CMV-seronegative. The CDR3 region is CASQSMTGYSNQPQHF. DNA for the CDR3: TGTGCCAGTCAGTCAATGACAGGGTATAGCAATCAGCCCCAGCATTTT.